The 22 T cell receptor beta chains reported below all come from one sample, sequenced in a study of T cells after yellow fever vaccination. TCRdb itself ran the 5' RACE reads through MiXCR, one entry per CDR3 protein. The sample lists 300,000 to 350,000 distinct CDR3 sequences; about 10% were seen once. The specimen was CD4+ T cells sorted from PBMCs, collected 45 days after the yellow fever booster vaccination. The receptors come from a man between 18 and 29 years old who received the YFV17D yellow fever vaccine.

This clonotype was seen a handful of times. This sequence joins TRBV7-3 and TRBJ2-1, with 11 nucleotides matching TRBD2. CDR3 length: 15 amino acids. Germline V CDR1 and CDR2: SGHTA, FQGTGA. The V gene end was trimmed by 5 bases and the J gene end by 8 bases; junction bases not matched to a gene: 8. CDR3 region: CASSPGVAGGHEQFF. For the CDR3, the DNA is TGTGCCAGCAGCCCCGGGGTAGCGGGGGGGCATGAGCAGTTCTTC.

V usage is TRBV6-1 and J usage is TRBJ2-5, with 7 bases fitting TRBD1. This CDR3 comprises 15 residues. In germline, CDR1 is MNHNS, CDR2 SASEGT. Unmatched junction bases numbered 11, after V lost 5 bases and J lost 5 bases. CDR3 residues: CASSFLTGVGETQYF. Here the CDR3 DNA reads TGTGCCAGCAGTTTCCTAACAGGGGTTGGGGAGACCCAGTACTTC.

The genes are TRBV7-9 and TRBJ2-2, with D tentatively TRBD1 (6 bases). V was cut by 5 bases and J by 4 bases, with 14 bases left in between. The V gene's germline CDR1 is SEHNR and CDR2 FQNEAQ (reference sequence). This CDR3 contains 15 residues. CDR3 in amino acids: CASSPRLDSTGELFF. In nucleotides, the CDR3 is TGTGCCAGCAGCCCGCGCCTGGACAGCACCGGGGAGCTGTTTTTT.

This clonotype was seen more than once but under ten times. The DNA for the CDR3 is TGTGCCAGCAGCTTAGTAGGGGGCGCAGATCAGCCCCAGCATTTT. This gives the protein CASSLVGGADQPQHF. The chain has TRBV7-2 and TRBJ1-5, with 7 positions matching TRBD1. The CDR3 covers 15 residues. Germline lookup yields CDR1 SGHTA and CDR2 FQGNSA. The V and J ends lost 1 base and 5 bases, in that order; junction bases with no gene match: 5.

This clonotype was seen a few times. The chain joins TRBV7-2 to TRBJ2-1, with D tentatively TRBD1 (5 bases). Trimming left V 4 bases short and J 4 bases short, with 11 bases between. This CDR3 has 14 residues. CDR1 SGHTA and CDR2 FQGNSA come from the germline V gene. This CDR3 is CASSSRTFYNEQFF. DNA of the CDR3: TGTGCCAGCAGCTCACGGACATTTTACAATGAGCAGTTCTTC.

The V call is TRBV7-9, the J call TRBJ1-4; unclear D gene. The CDR3 has 14 amino acids. Germline CDR1 reads SEHNR; CDR2 reads FQNEAQ (reference sequence). V was clipped by 5 bases and J by 10 bases, with 17 bases between them. The CDR3 loop reads CASSRLPSRGKLFF. The CDR3 DNA is TGTGCCAGCAGCCGACTGCCCTCACGGGGAAAACTGTTTTTT.

This clonotype was observed a few times. The J gene is TRBJ1-2, the V gene TRBV5-4; unclear D gene. The V end lost 3 bases, the J end lost 5 bases, and 11 bases lay between the germline ends. The CDR3 sequence is 13 residues long. Looked up from germline, CDR1 is SGHNT and CDR2 is YYREEE (reference sequence). The CDR3 is CASSSPLVYGYTF. The CDR3 DNA follows: TGTGCCAGCAGCTCCCCCCTGGTTTATGGCTACACCTTC.

This clonotype was counted ten times or more. The genes are TRBV3-1 and TRBJ2-1, with 9 bases aligning to TRBD2. The CDR3 runs 15 residues. Per germline, CDR1 LGHDT and CDR2 YNNKEL (reference sequence). V was pared by 4 bases and J by 4 bases, with 5 bases of the junction left unmatched. Written as DNA, the CDR3 is TGTGCCAGCAGCCCCGCCAGCGGGGGGTACAATGAGCAGTTCTTC. Translated: CASSPASGGYNEQFF.

This clonotype was seen only a few times. The genes are TRBV4-3 and TRBJ1-5; the D gene is possibly TRBD1 (6 bases). The germline V and J ends were trimmed by 0 bases and 4 bases, with 16 bases remaining between them. This CDR3 comprises 17 residues. Germline V lookup: CDR1 LGHNA, CDR2 YSLEER. CDR3 in amino acids: CASSQDLTGGRNQPQHF. CDR3 nucleotides: TGCGCCAGCAGCCAAGATTTAACCGGGGGCCGAAATCAGCCCCAGCATTTT.

This clonotype was picked up many times. DNA of the CDR3: TGTGCCAGCAGCCCGTCCGGGACTACCTACAATGAGCAGTTCTTC. Encoded protein: CASSPSGTTYNEQFF. The rearrangement joins TRBV7-8 to TRBJ2-1; 7 bases map to TRBD2. The germline gives CDR1 SGHVS, CDR2 FQNEAQ. The CDR3 spans 15 residues. The V segment lost 5 bases and the J segment 2 bases; nucleotides outside the gene matches: 6.

This rearrangement joins TRBV7-9 to TRBJ1-2; D gene unclear. Trimming pared 5 bases from V and 7 bases from J, leaving 11 bases between. The CDR3 is 12 amino acids. Germline V gives CDR1 SEHNR, CDR2 FQNEAQ (reference sequence). The CDR3 protein is CASSPSGGGYTF. As DNA, the CDR3 is TGTGCCAGCAGCCCTTCTGGTGGTGGCTACACCTTC.

In this sample, this clonotype turned up a few times. The V gene is TRBV21-1, the J gene TRBJ1-2. TRBV21-1 is marked as a pseudogene. The CDR3 loop spans 18 amino acids. The CDR3 loop reads CASSKGALWAAKYYGYTF. The CDR3, as DNA: TGTGCCAGCAGCAAAGGGGCCCTCTGGGCAGCCAAGTACTATGGCTACACCTTC.

Ten or more counts support this clonotype. V is TRBV5-1 and J is TRBJ2-1; no clear D gene. The germline V gene encodes CDR1 SGHRS and CDR2 YFSETQ. This CDR3 has 15 amino acids. V shed 3 bases and J shed 4 bases, with 14 bases lying between them. CDR3 protein: CASSSSAGRYNEQFF. The CDR3 nucleotides read TGCGCCAGCAGCTCCTCCGCCGGGCGGTACAATGAGCAGTTCTTC.

The table lists this clonotype with many counts. The chain employs TRBV7-6 and TRBJ2-7, with D possibly matching TRBD1 (6 bases). The CDR3 covers 14 residues. Trimming took off 5 bases at V and 5 bases at J, with 16 bases between the two ends. Per germline, CDR1 SGHVS and CDR2 FNYEAQ. Written as DNA, the CDR3 is TGTGCCAGCAGCACCACGACAGGCCCCCACGAGCAGTACTTC. Its protein is CASSTTTGPHEQYF.

This clonotype occurred a few times. The V gene is TRBV7-2, the J gene TRBJ1-6; no clear D. Trimming stripped 5 bases from V and 10 bases from J, with 18 bases between. In germline, CDR1 is SGHTA, CDR2 FQGNSA. The CDR3 runs 15 residues. This CDR3 is CASSPQPVVGSPLHF. CDR3 DNA sequence: TGTGCCAGCAGCCCTCAGCCGGTGGTTGGATCACCCCTCCACTTT.

This clonotype was detected a few times. The CDR3 DNA is TGTGCCAGCAGCCAAGATCGGGGACAGCAGCTAAACACCATATATTTT. This encodes CASSQDRGQQLNTIYF. The chain links TRBV4-2 to TRBJ1-3; 7 nucleotides match TRBD1. The CDR3 has 16 amino acids. CDR1 is LGHNA, CDR2 YNFKEQ, per germline. Unmatched junction bases numbered 8, after V lost 0 bases and J lost 6 bases.

CDR3 nucleotide sequence: TGTGCCAGCAGTCCGACTGGGACTCCAGATACGCAGTATTTT. Its protein product is CASSPTGTPDTQYF. The rearrangement links TRBV28 to TRBJ2-3; D might be TRBD2 (6 bases). The CDR3 is made up of 14 amino acids. Germline assignment: CDR1 MDHEN and CDR2 SYDVKM. V lost 5 bases and J lost 4, with 13 bases in between.

There are many counts of this clonotype. The chain has TRBV7-2 and TRBJ2-3; 9 bases are a match to TRBD2. The length of the CDR3 is 16 residues. The V segment lost 4 bases and the J segment 4 bases; nucleotides outside the gene matches: 9. Germline V gene lookup returns CDR1 SGHTA and CDR2 FQGNSA. In nucleotides, the CDR3 is TGTGCCAGCAGCTCCCGACTAGCGGAACTTTCAGATACGCAGTATTTT. The encoded protein is CASSSRLAELSDTQYF.

CDR3: CARRTASYGYTF. Here the CDR3 DNA reads TGTGCCAGGCGGACAGCGTCCTATGGCTACACCTTC. The chain employs TRBV3-2 and TRBJ1-2; TRBD1 reflects the table's D call only, with no check against the DNA. TRBV3-2 is shown as a pseudogene. The CDR3 contains 12 residues.

This clonotype was seen a handful of times. The gene calls are TRBV20-1 and TRBJ2-1, with D tentatively TRBD1 or TRBD2 (5 bases each). Germline CDR1 is DFQATT and CDR2 is SNEGSKA (reference sequence). This CDR3 has 10 amino acids. The CDR3 DNA reads as TGCAGGACCGGGGCCAGTGAGCAGTTCTTC. It encodes CRTGASEQFF.

This sequence joins TRBV2 and TRBJ2-7, with TRBD1 identical over 8 bases. CDR3 length: 14 residues. Losses at the gene ends were 5 bases for V and 2 bases for J; bases not matched to a gene: 5. Germline lookup yields CDR1 SNHLY and CDR2 FYNNEI. CDR3 region: CASSSQGEAYEQYF. The CDR3, as DNA: TGTGCCAGCAGTTCACAGGGGGAGGCCTACGAGCAGTACTTC.

In its sample, this clonotype was seen a few times. The rearrangement uses TRBV5-1 and TRBJ2-3; D possibly uses TRBD1 or TRBD2 (5 bases each). CDR3 length: 15 residues. V shed 2 bases and J shed 2 bases, with 12 bases lying between them. In germline, CDR1 is SGHRS, CDR2 YFSETQ. This chain's CDR3 is CASSFGAGYTDTQYF. For the CDR3, the DNA is TGCGCCAGCAGCTTCGGGGCAGGTTACACAGATACGCAGTATTTT.